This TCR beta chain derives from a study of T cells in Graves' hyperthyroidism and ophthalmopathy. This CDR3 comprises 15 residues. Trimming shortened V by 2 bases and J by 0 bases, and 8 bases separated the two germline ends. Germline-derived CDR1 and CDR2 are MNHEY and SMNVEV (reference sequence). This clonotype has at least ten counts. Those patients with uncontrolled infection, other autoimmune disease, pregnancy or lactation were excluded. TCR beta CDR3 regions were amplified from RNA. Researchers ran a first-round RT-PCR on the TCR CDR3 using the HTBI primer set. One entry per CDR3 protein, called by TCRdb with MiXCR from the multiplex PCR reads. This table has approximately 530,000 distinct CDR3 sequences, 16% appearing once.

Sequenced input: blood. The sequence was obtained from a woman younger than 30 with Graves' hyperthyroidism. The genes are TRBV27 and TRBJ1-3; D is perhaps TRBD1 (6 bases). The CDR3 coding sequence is TGTGCCAGCAGTTTAACAGGGCTCTCTGGAAACACCATATATTTT. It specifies CASSLTGLSGNTIYF.